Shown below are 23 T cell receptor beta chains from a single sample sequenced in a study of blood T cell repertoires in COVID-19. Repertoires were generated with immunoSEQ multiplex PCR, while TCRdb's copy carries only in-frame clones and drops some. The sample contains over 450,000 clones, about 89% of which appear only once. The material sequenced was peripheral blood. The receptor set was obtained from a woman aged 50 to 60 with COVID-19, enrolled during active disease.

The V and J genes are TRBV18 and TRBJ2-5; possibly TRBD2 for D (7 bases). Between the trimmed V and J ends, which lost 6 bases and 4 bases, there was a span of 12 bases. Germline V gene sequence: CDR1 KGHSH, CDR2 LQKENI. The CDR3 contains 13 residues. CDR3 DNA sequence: TGTGCCAGCTCGCCGAGGGGGGGAGAGACCCAGTACTTC. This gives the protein CASSPRGGETQYF.

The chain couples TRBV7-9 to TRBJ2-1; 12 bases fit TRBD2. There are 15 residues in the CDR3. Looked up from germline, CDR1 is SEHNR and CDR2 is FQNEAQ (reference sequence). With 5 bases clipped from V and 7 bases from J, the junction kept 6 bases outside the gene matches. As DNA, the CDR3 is TGTGCCAGCAGCCTCGGACTAGCGGGGAATAATGAGCAGTTCTTC. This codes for CASSLGLAGNNEQFF.

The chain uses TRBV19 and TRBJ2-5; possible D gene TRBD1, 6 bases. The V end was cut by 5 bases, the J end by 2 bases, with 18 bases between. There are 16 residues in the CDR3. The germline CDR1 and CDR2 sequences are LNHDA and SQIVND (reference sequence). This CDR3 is CASSHRTVLGQETQYF. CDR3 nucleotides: TGTGCCAGTAGTCACCGGACAGTCCTTGGGCAAGAGACCCAGTACTTC. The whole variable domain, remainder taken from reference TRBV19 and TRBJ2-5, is DGGITQSPKYLFRKEGQNVTLSCEQNLNHDAMYWYRQDPGQGLRLIYYSQIVNDFQKGDIAEGYSVSREKKESFPLTVTSAQKNPTAFYLCASSHRTVLGQETQYFGPGTRLLVL.

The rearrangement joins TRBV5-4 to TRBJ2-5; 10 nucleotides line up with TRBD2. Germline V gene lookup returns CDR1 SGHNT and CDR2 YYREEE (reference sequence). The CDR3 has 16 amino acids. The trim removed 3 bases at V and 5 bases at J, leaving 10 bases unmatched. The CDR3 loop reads CASSSTTSGGAETQYF. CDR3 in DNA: TGTGCCAGCAGCTCGACCACCAGCGGGGGGGCGGAGACCCAGTACTTC.

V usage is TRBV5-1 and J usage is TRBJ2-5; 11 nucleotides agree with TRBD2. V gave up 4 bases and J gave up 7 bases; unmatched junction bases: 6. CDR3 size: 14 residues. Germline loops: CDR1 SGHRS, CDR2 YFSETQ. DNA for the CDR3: TGCGCCAGCAGCGGTGGGACTAGCGGTGGGACCCAGTACTTC. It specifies CASSGGTSGGTQYF.

CDR3 bases: TGTGCCAGTAGTGGGGACAGATTGAACACTGAAGCTTTCTTT. Amino acids: CASSGDRLNTEAFF. The chain combines TRBV19 with TRBJ1-1, with TRBD1 identical over 7 bases. CDR3 length equals 14 residues. With 5 bases clipped from V and 0 bases from J, the junction kept 3 bases outside the gene matches. The germline CDR1 and CDR2 sequences are LNHDA and SQIVND (reference sequence).

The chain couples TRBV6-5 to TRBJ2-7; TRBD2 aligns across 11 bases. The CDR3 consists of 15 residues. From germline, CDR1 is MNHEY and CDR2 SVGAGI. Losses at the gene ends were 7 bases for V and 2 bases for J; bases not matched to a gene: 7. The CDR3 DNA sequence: TGTGCCAGCATTGGCCCGACTAGCGGGGCCTACGAGCAGTACTTC. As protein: CASIGPTSGAYEQYF.

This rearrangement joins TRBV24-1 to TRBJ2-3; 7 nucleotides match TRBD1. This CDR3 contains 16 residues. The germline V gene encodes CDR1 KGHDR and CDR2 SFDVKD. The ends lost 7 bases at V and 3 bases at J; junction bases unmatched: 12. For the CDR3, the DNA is TGTGCCACCAGCGGCTACGCAGGGGGTGGTACAGATACGCAGTATTTT. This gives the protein CATSGYAGGGTDTQYF.

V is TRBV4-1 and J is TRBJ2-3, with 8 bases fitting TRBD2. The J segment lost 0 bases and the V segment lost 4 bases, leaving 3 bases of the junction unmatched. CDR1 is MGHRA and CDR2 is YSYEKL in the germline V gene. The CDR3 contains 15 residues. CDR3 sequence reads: CASSLAGRSTDTQYF. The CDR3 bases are TGCGCCAGCAGCCTAGCGGGAAGGAGCACAGATACGCAGTATTTT.

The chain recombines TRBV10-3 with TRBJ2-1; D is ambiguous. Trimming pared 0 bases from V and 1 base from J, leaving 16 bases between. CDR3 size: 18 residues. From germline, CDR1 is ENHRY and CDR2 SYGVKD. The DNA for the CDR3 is TGTGCCATCAGTGAGTCGAAGACTCACCTTGGGTCCTACAATGAGCAGTTCTTC. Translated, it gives CAISESKTHLGSYNEQFF.

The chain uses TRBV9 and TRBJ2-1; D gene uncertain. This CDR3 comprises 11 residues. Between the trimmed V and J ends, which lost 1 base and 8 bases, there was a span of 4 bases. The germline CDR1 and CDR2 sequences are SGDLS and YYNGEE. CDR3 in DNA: TGTGCCAGCAGCGTACGGGATGAGCAGTTCTTC. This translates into CASSVRDEQFF. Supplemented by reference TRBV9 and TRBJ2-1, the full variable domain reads DSGVTQTPKHLITATGQRVTLRCSPRSGDLSVYWYQQSLDQGLQFLIQYYNGEERAKGNILERFSAQQFPDLHSELNLSSLELGDSALYFCASSVRDEQFFGPGTRLTVL.

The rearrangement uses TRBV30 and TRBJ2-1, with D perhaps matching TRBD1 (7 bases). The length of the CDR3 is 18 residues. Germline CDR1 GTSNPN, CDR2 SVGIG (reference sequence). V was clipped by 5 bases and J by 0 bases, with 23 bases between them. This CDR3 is CAWDTGQGGWGSYNEQFF. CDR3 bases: TGTGCCTGGGATACAGGGCAGGGGGGTTGGGGCTCCTACAATGAGCAGTTCTTC.

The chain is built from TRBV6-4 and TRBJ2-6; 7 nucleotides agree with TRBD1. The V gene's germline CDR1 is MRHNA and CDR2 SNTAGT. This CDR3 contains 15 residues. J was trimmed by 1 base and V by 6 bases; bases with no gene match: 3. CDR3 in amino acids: CASSPGQSGANVLTF. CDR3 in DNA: TGTGCCAGCAGCCCGGGACAGTCTGGGGCCAACGTCCTGACTTTC.

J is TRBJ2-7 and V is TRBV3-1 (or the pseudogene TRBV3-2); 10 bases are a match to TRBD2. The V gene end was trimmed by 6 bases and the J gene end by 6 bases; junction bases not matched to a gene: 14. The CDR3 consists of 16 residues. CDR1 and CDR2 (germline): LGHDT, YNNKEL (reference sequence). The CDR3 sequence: CASSTAKRGGVGEQYF. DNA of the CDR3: TGTGCCAGCAGTACCGCCAAGCGGGGGGGCGTGGGCGAGCAGTACTTC.

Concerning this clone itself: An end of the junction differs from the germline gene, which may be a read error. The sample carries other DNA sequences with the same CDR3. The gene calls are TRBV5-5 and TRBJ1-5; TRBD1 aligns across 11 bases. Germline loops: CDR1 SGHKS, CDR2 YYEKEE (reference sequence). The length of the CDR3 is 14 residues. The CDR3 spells CASSLGQGDQPQHF. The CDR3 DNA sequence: TGTGCCAGCAGTTTGGGACAGGGGGATCAGCCCCAGCATTTT. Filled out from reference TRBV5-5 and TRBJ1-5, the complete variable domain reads DAGVTQSPTHLIKTRGQQVTLRCSPISGHKSVSWYQQVLGQGPQFIFQYYEKEERGRGNFPDRFSARQFPNYSSELNVNALLLGDSALYLCASSLGQGDQPQHFGDGTRLSIL.

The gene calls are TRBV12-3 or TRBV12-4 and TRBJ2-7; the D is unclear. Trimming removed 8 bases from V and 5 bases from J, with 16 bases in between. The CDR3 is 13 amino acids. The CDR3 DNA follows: TGTGCCAGCCGAAATAGCACGGTAGACGAGCAGTACTTC. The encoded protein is CASRNSTVDEQYF.

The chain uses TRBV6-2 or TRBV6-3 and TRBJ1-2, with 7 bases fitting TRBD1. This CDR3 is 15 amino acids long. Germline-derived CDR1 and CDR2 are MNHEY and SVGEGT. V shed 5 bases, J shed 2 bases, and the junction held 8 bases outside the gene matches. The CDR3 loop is CASSLRRGPNYGYTF. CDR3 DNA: TGTGCCAGCAGTCTCCGGAGGGGGCCCAACTATGGCTACACCTTC.

The DNA of the CDR3 is TGTGCCACCAGTGACCTAGCAGGGGGCGAGGAAAAACTGTTTTTT. This gives the protein CATSDLAGGEEKLFF. V gene TRBV24-1 combines with J gene TRBJ1-4; TRBD1 matches 8 bases. The J segment lost 8 bases and the V segment lost 4 bases, leaving 8 bases of the junction unmatched. The CDR3 is 15 residues long. Germline CDR1 KGHDR, CDR2 SFDVKD.

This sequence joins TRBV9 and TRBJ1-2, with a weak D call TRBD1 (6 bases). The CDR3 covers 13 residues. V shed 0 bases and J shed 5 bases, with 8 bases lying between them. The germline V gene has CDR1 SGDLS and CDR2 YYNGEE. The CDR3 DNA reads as TGTGCCAGCAGCGTAGGGGGGACATATGGCTACACCTTC. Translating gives CASSVGGTYGYTF.

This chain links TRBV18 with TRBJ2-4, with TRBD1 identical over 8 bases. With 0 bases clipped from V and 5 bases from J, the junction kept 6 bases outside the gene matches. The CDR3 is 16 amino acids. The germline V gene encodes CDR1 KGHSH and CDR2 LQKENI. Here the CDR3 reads CASSPPTGADENIQYF. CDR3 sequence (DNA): TGTGCCAGCTCACCACCGACAGGGGCGGACGAAAACATTCAGTACTTC.

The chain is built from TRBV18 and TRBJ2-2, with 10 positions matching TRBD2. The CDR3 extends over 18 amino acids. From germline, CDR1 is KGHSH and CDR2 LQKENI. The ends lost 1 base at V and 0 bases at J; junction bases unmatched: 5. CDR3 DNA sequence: TGTGCCAGCTCACCACGGCCTAGCGGGGGATCGAACACCGGGGAGCTGTTTTTT. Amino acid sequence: CASSPRPSGGSNTGELFF.

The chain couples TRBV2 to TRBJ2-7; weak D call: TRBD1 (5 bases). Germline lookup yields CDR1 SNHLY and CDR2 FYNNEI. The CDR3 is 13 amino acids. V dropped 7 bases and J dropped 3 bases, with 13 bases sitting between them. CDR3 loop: CASTVQQGYEQYF. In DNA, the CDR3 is TGTGCCAGCACTGTACAGCAGGGCTACGAGCAGTACTTC.

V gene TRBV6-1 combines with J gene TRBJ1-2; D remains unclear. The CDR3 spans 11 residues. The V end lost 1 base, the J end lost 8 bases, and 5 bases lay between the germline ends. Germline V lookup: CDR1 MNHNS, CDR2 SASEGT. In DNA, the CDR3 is TGTGCCAGCAGTGAAGGGCTCGGCTACACCTTC. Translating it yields CASSEGLGYTF.